This is a list of T cell receptor beta chains from one sample in a study of T-cell reconstitution after alpha-beta-depleted transplantation in children. TCRdb redid the calling of the PCR reads with MiXCR, one entry per CDR3 protein. Found here are 400,000 to 500,000 distinct CDR3 sequences, 11% of them singletons; the top ten hold approximately 5%. The sequences come from PBMCs from the stem cell graft donor, collected from the stem cell graft. The receptors here all came from a human donor who donated a stem cell graft to a child with acute myeloid leukemia. Both conserved end residues are part of each CDR3. A D gene is named only where the DNA matches it firmly. Size values are once, few and many counts, or a class for expanded clones, and some rows have none.

j_call	v_call	clone_size	d_call	cdr3_nt	cdr3_aa
TRBJ2-2	TRBV5-1	.	TRBD2	TGCGCCAGCAGCTCAGCTAGCGGATACACCGGGGAGCTGTTTTTT	CASSSASGYTGELFF
TRBJ1-1	TRBV29-1	few	TRBD1	TGCAGCGCCACGACAGGGAACCTGAACACTGAAGCTTTCTTT	CSATTGNLNTEAFF
TRBJ1-1	TRBV7-2	few	.	TGTGCCACCCGACATAAGAACACTGAAGCTTTCTTT	CATRHKNTEAFF
TRBJ1-6	TRBV5-1	many	TRBD1	TGCGCCAGCAGCTTGCTCGGGACAGATAATAATTCACCCCTCCACTTT	CASSLLGTDNNSPLHF
TRBJ2-2	TRBV7-9	few	.	TGTGCCAGCAGCTTAGGTTCGGCTAGCGTGACCGGGGAGCTGTTTTTT	CASSLGSASVTGELFF
TRBJ2-3	TRBV20-1	.	.	TGCAGTGCTAGAGCGGACAGAGATACGCAGTATTTT	CSARADRDTQYF
TRBJ2-1	TRBV12-3/TRBV12-4	.	TRBD1	TGTGCCAGCAGTCCAGCTTCGGGACAGGTACTCAATGAGCAGTTCTTC	CASSPASGQVLNEQFF
TRBJ1-2	TRBV5-5	.	.	TGTGCCAGCAGATCTCAGGGGAACTATGGCTACACCTTC	CASRSQGNYGYTF
TRBJ2-1	TRBV29-1	.	TRBD1	TGCAGCGTTGAAGGGGGACAGGGGGCCTCTAGCTCCTACAATGAGCAGTTCTTC	CSVEGGQGASSSYNEQFF
TRBJ2-7	TRBV5-6	few	.	TGTGCCAGCAGCTTGTTCTCCCGAGGCCACGAGCAGTACTTC	CASSLFSRGHEQYF
TRBJ2-7	TRBV20-1	.	TRBD2	TGCAGTGCAACTAGCGGATCCTCCTACGAGCAGTACTTC	CSATSGSSYEQYF
TRBJ1-6	TRBV15	.	.	TGTGCCACCAGCAGACTCCAGGGTATTAATTCACCCCTCCACTTT	CATSRLQGINSPLHF
TRBJ2-7	TRBV6-2/TRBV6-3	few	.	TGTGCCAGCAGGCGAACAGGCTTTACCTACGAGCAGTACTTC	CASRRTGFTYEQYF
TRBJ2-5	TRBV18	.	TRBD2	TGTGCCAGCTCACCACCATCAACTAGCGGAGGGTACCAAGAGACCCAGTACTTC	CASSPPSTSGGYQETQYF
TRBJ2-3	TRBV29-1	.	.	TGCAGTGCCCTAGTGGCATCGGGTCGCACGCAGTATTTT	CSALVASGRTQYF
TRBJ2-5	TRBV2	few	.	TGTGCCAGCAAACGACTACTTGAAGAGACCCAGTACTTC	CASKRLLEETQYF
TRBJ2-3	TRBV9	.	.	TGTGCCAGCAGCGTAGCGGGAGTCTCAGATACGCAGTATTTT	CASSVAGVSDTQYF
TRBJ2-4	TRBV14	few	.	TGTGCCAGCAGCGGGCCAGGGGAATGGCCTGGAAACATTCAGTACTTC	CASSGPGEWPGNIQYF
TRBJ1-1	TRBV20-1	.	.	TGCAGTGCTTGGCAGGGCGATTGGAGCACTCAAGCTTTCTTT	CSAWQGDWSTQAFF
TRBJ2-5	TRBV4-2	few	.	TGTGCCAGCAGCCAAGAACCCCGTAGACGGGAAGCGGAGACCCAGTACTTC	CASSQEPRRREAETQYF
TRBJ2-1	TRBV6-1	few	TRBD2	TGTGCCAGCAGCCGTAGCGGGAGGGCCTCGATTGATGAGCAGTTCTTC	CASSRSGRASIDEQFF
TRBJ1-6	TRBV20-1	.	.	TGCAGTGCTAGAGAGGGGGCAGGTCCTGCCAATTCACCCCTCCACTTT	CSAREGAGPANSPLHF
TRBJ1-5	TRBV7-9	few	.	TGTGCCAGCAGCTTAGACATCAATCAGCCCCAGCATTTT	CASSLDINQPQHF
TRBJ2-7	TRBV6-1	.	TRBD1	TGTGCCAGCAGGGGCTGGGCGACAGGGGCCTACGAGCAGTACTTC	CASRGWATGAYEQYF